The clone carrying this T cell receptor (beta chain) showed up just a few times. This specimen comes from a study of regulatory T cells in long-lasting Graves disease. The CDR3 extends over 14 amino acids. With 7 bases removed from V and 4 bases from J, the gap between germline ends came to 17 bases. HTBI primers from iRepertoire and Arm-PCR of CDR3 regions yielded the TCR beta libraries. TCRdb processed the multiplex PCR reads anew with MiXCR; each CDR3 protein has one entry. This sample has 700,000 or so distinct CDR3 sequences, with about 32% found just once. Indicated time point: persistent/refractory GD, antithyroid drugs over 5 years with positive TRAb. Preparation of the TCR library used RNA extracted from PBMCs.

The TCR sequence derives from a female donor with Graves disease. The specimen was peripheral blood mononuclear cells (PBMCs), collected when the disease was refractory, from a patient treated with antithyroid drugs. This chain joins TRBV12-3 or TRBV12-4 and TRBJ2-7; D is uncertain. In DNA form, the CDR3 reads TGTGCCAGCACCGCACCAGGTCTTGTATACGAGCAGTACTTC. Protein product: CASTAPGLVYEQYF.